This TCR beta chain was recovered during a study of shared clonotypes between healthy human individuals. General study findings and limits: Deeper or shallower sequencing was expected to change how clonotypes are shared among donors.

A note on this clone: What it binds is not known. An end of the junction does not agree with germline; a read error may underlie this.

Deep was the level at which the assay was run. Ten immunoSEQ deep assay plates served to sequence unsorted PBMC DNA. Authors' analysis steps: Junction-only immunoSEQ sequences carried no quality scores, so filtering differed. Method: immunoSEQ multiplex PCR; TCRdb's copy keeps in-frame clones and lacks some. D and trimming were read from the DNA, whereas the V and J calls and clone size are those reported in that table. Found here are about 560,000 clones, roughly four fifths of them singletons; the top ten hold 12%. The CDR3 spans 16 residues. Germline V gene lookup returns CDR1 MNHNS and CDR2 SASEGT.

The sample taken for sequencing was PBMCs. The chain uses TRBV6-1 and TRBJ1-3; the D is unclear. The TCR was taken from a woman between 40 and 55 years old in good health. Some clones in this sample may be carry-over from other donors' samples. CDR3 DNA: TGTGCCAGCAGTGAAAAAGGACCTCACTCTGGAAACGCCATATATTTT. This gives the protein CASSEKGPHSGNAIYF.